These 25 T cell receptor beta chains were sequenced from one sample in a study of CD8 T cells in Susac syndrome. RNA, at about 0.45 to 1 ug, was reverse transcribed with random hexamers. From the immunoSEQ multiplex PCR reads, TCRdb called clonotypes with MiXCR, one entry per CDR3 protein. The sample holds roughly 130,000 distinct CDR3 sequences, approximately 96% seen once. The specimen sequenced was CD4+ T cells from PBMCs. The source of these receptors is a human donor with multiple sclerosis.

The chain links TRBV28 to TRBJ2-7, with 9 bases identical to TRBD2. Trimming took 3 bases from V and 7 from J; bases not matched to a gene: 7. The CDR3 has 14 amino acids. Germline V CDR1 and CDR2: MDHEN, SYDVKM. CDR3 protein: CASSLSGGSLEQYF. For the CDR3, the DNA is TGTGCCAGCAGTTTGAGCGGGGGGAGTTTGGAGCAGTACTTC.

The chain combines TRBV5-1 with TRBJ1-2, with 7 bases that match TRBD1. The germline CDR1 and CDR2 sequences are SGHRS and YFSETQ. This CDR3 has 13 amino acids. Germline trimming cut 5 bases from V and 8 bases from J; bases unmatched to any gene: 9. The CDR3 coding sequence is TGCGCCAGCAGACCAGACAGGGTTGAAGGCTACACCTTC. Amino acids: CASRPDRVEGYTF. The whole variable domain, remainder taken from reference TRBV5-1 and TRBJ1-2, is KAGVTQTPRYLIKTRGQQVTLSCSPISGHRSVSWYQQTPGQGLQFLFEYFSETQRNKGNFPGRFSGRQFSNSRSEMNVSTLELGDSALYLCASRPDRVEGYTFGSGTRLTVV.

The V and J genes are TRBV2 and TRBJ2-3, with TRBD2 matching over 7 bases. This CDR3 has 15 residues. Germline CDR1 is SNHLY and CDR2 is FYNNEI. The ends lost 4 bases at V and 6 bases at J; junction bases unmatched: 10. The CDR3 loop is CASSVAGERADTQYF. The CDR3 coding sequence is TGTGCCAGCAGTGTCGCGGGAGAGCGAGCGGATACGCAGTATTTT. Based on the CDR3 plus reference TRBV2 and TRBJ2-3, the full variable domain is EPEVTQTPSHQVTQMGQEVILRCVPISNHLYFYWYRQILGQKVEFLVSFYNNEISEKSEIFDDQFSVERPDGSNFTLKIRSTKLEDSAMYFCASSVAGERADTQYFGPGTRLTVL.

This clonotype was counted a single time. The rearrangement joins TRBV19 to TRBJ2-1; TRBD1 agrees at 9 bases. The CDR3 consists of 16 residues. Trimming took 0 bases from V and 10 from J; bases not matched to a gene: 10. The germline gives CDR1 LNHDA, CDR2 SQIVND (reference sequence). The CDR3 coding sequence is TGTGCCAGTAGTATAGAGGGACAGGGCTCGACAATGGAGCAGTTCTTC. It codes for CASSIEGQGSTMEQFF.

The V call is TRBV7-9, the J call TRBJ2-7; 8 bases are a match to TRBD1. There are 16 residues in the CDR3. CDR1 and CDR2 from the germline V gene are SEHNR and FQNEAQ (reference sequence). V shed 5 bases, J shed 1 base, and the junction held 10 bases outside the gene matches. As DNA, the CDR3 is TGTGCCAGCAGCGCCCCCGACAGGGGCACATCCTACGAGCAGTACTTC. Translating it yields CASSAPDRGTSYEQYF. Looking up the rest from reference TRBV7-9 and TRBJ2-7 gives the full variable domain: DTGVSQNPRHKITKRGQNVTFRCDPISEHNRLYWYRQTLGQGPEFLTYFQNEAQLEKSRLLSDRFSAERPKGSFSTLEIQRTEQGDSAMYLCASSAPDRGTSYEQYFGPGTRLTVT.

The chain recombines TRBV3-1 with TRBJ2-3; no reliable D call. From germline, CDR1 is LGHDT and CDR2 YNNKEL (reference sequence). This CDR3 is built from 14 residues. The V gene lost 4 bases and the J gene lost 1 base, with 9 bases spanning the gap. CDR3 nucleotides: TGTGCCAGCAGCCCCTTCGCCCGCACAGATACGCAGTATTTT. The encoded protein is CASSPFARTDTQYF.

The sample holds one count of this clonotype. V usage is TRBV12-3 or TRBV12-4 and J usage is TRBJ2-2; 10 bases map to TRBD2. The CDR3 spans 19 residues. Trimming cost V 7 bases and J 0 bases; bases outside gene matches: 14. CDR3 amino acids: CASIIGVLAGAANTGELFF. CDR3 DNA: TGTGCCAGCATCATTGGGGTGCTAGCGGGGGCCGCGAACACCGGGGAGCTGTTTTTT.

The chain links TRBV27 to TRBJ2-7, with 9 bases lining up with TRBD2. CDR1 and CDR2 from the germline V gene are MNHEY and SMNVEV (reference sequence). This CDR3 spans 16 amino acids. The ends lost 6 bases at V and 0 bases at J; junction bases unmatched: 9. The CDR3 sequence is CASSLQLAGDSYEQYF. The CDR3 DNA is TGTGCCAGCAGCCTTCAACTAGCGGGCGACTCCTACGAGCAGTACTTC.

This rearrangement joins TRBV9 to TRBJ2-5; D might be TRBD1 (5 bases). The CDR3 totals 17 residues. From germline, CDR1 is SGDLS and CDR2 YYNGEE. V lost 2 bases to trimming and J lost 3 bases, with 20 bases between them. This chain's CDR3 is CASSVDPPGGAKETQYF. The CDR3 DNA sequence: TGTGCCAGCAGCGTGGACCCGCCGGGTGGGGCCAAAGAGACCCAGTACTTC.

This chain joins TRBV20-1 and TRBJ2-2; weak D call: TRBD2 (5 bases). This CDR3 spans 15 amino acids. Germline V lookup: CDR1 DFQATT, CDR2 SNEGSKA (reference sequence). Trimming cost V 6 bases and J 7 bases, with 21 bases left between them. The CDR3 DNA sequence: TGCAGTGCCCAATACGACGGGATCTCCGGCGGGGAGCTGTTTTTT. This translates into CSAQYDGISGGELFF.

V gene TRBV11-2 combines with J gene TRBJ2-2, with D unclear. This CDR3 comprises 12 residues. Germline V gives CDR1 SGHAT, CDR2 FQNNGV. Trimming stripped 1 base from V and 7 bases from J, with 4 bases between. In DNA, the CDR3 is TGTGCCAGCAGCTTAGTCAACGGGGAGCTGTTTTTT. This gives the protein CASSLVNGELFF.

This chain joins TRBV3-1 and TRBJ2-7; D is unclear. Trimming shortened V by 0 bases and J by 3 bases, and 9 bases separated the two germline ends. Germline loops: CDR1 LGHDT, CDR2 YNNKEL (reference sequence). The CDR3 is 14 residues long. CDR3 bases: TGTGCCAGCAGCCAAGATCGCCAGTACTACGAGCAGTACTTC. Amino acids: CASSQDRQYYEQYF.

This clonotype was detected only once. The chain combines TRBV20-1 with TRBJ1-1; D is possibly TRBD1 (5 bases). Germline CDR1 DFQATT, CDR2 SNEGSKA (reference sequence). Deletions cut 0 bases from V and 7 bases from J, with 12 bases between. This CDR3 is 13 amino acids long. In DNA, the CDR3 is TGCAGTGCTAGAGAAGGGGCGCGACTTGAAGCTTTCTTT. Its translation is CSAREGARLEAFF.

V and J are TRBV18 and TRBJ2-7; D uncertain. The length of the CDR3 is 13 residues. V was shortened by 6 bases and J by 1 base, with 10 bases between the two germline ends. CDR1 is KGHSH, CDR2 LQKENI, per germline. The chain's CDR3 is CASSPSVSYEQYF. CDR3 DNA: TGTGCCAGCTCGCCTTCTGTATCCTACGAGCAGTACTTC.

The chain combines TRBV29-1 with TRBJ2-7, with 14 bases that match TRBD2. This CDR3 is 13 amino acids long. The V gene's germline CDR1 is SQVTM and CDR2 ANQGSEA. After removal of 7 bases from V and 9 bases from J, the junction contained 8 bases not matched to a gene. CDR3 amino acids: CSGGGLAGDGQYF. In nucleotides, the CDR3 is TGCAGCGGGGGGGGACTAGCGGGAGACGGGCAGTACTTC.

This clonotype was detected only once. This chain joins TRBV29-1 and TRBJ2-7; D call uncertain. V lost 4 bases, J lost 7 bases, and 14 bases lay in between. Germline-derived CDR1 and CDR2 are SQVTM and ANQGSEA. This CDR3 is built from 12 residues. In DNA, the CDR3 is TGCAGCGTTGGAGTCCCTATGGGGGAGCAGTACTTC. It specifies CSVGVPMGEQYF.

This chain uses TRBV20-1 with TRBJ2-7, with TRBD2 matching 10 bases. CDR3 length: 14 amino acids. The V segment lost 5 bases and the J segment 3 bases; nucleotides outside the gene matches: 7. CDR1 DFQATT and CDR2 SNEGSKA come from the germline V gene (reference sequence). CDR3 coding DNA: TGCAGTGCTCCCTATAGGACTAGCGGCTACGAGCAGTACTTC. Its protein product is CSAPYRTSGYEQYF.

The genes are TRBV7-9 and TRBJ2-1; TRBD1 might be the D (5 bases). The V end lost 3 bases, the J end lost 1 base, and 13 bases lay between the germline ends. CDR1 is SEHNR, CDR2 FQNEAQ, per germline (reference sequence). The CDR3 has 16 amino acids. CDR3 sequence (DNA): TGTGCCAGCAGCTTCCAGGGCCCCGTGTCCTACAATGAGCAGTTCTTC. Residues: CASSFQGPVSYNEQFF.

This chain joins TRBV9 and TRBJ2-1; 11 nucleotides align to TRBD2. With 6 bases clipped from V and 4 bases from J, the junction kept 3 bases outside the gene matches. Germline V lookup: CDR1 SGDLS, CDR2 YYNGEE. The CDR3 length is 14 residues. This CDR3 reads CASNIAGGYNEQFF. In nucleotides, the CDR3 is TGTGCCAGCAATATAGCGGGAGGGTACAATGAGCAGTTCTTC.

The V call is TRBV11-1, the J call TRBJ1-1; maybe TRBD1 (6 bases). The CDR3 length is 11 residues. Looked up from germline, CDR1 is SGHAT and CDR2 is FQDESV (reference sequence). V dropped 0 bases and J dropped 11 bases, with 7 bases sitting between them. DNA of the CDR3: TGTGCCAGCAGCTTAGCGGGGGCGGCTTTCTTT. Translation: CASSLAGAAFF.

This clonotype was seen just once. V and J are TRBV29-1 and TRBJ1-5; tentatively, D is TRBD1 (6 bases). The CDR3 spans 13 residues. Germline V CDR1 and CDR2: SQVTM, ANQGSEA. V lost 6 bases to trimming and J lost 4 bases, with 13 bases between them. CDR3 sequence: CSVRGQINQPQHF. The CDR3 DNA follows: TGCAGCGTCCGAGGACAGATAAATCAGCCCCAGCATTTT. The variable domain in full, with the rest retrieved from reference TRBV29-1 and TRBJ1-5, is SAVISQKPSRDICQRGTSLTIQCQVDSQVTMMFWYRQQPGQSLTLIATANQGSEATYESGFVIDKFPISRPNLTFSTLTVSNMSPEDSSIYLCSVRGQINQPQHFGDGTRLSIL.

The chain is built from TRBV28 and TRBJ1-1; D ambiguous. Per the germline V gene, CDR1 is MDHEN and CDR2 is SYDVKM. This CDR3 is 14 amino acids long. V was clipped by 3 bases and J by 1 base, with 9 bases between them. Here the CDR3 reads CASSFQEENTEAFF. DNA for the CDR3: TGTGCCAGCAGTTTTCAGGAGGAGAACACTGAAGCTTTCTTT.

Written as DNA, the CDR3 is TGTGCCAGCAGCGCAAGACAGGGGGACACTGAAGCTTTCTTT. Encoded protein: CASSARQGDTEAFF. The chain couples TRBV7-9 to TRBJ1-1, with 9 bases fitting TRBD1. CDR1 SEHNR and CDR2 FQNEAQ come from the germline V gene (reference sequence). V lost 5 bases, J lost 3 bases, and 4 bases stayed unmatched. The CDR3 extends over 14 amino acids.

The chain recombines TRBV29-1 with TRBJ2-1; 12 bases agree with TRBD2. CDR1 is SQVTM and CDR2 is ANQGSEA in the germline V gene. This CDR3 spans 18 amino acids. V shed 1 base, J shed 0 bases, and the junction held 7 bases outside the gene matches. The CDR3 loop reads CSVEVPSGRGSSYNEQFF. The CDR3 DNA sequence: TGCAGCGTTGAAGTCCCTAGCGGGAGGGGTAGCTCCTACAATGAGCAGTTCTTC.

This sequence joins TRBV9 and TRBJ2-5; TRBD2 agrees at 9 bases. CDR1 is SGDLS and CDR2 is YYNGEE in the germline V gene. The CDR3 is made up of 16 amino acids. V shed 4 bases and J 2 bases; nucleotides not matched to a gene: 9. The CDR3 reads CASSRSSGASQETQYF. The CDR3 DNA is TGTGCCAGCAGCAGATCTAGCGGGGCAAGTCAAGAGACCCAGTACTTC.